This TCR beta chain appears in the sequencing data of a study of blood T cell repertoires in COVID-19. Study background: The cDNA or gDNA used as material had been derived from T cells, B-cell-depleted T cells, or PBMCs.

In the study's own analysis: How many nucleated cells were present was estimated from reference gene primer amplification. Generated by immunoSEQ multiplex PCR, the TCRdb table keeps only in-frame clones and is missing some. D and trimming come from the DNA, and the V and J calls and clone size come from that table. Among 150,000 to 200,000 clones listed, around 77% were seen once. Sequencing was carried out using peripheral blood. This TCR came from an older man with acute or convalescent COVID-19.

For the CDR3, the DNA is TGTGCCAGTAGCACGGGGCGCGGGACCCTGAACACTGAAGCTTTCTTT. It translates to CASSTGRGTLNTEAFF. The rearrangement uses TRBV19 and TRBJ1-1; D possibly corresponds to TRBD1 (5 bases). The CDR3 totals 16 residues. The V end was cut by 6 bases, the J end by 0 bases, with 17 bases between. Germline CDR1 and CDR2: LNHDA and SQIVND (reference sequence).